This entry lists 22 T cell receptor beta chains sequenced from one sample in a study of T cells after yellow fever vaccination. MiXCR was run by TCRdb on the 5' RACE reads, yielding one entry per CDR3 protein. In the table there are roughly 170,000 distinct CDR3 sequences, approximately 6.2% of which are singletons. This specimen consisted of CD4+ T cells sorted from PBMCs, obtained on the day of the first yellow fever vaccination. The receptor source for this set is a man between 18 and 35 years old who received the YFV17D yellow fever vaccine.

There are many counts of this clonotype. The chain links TRBV29-1 to TRBJ2-1; D not resolved. CDR1 is SQVTM, CDR2 ANQGSEA, per germline. The CDR3 consists of 11 residues. Trimming left V 2 bases short and J 8 bases short, with 7 bases between. CDR3 bases: TGCAGCGTTGAACTCGGCGATGAGCAGTTCTTC. As protein: CSVELGDEQFF.

This clonotype was seen a handful of times. The V gene is TRBV10-3, the J gene TRBJ1-1; a possible D gene is TRBD1 (5 bases). The CDR3 spans 15 residues. CDR1 ENHRY and CDR2 SYGVKD come from the germline V gene. Trimming removed 2 bases at V and 3 bases at J, with 13 bases between. The CDR3 sequence is CAISEGRGADTEAFF. The CDR3 nucleotides are TGTGCCATCAGTGAGGGAAGGGGCGCGGACACTGAAGCTTTCTTT.

The chain is built from TRBV20-1 and TRBJ2-3; D is perhaps TRBD2 (7 bases). Germline V gene sequence: CDR1 DFQATT, CDR2 SNEGSKA (reference sequence). The CDR3 has 15 amino acids. Trimming pared 0 bases from V and 5 bases from J, leaving 15 bases between. CDR3: CSARDGGGPQDTQYF. The CDR3 DNA reads TGCAGTGCTAGAGATGGCGGGGGCCCGCAAGATACGCAGTATTTT.

This clonotype appeared many times. The V call is TRBV12-3 or TRBV12-4, the J call TRBJ2-3, with 7 bases aligning to TRBD1. J lost 2 bases, V lost 4 bases, and 6 bases had no gene match. This CDR3 comprises 15 residues. CDR3 sequence: CASSSGQAYTDTQYF. The CDR3 DNA reads as TGTGCCAGCAGTTCCGGACAGGCTTACACAGATACGCAGTATTTT.

This rearrangement joins TRBV5-1 to TRBJ2-1, with 9 bases matching TRBD1. Germline CDR1 SGHRS, CDR2 YFSETQ. The CDR3 is 14 amino acids. Trimming cost V 2 bases and J 8 bases; bases outside gene matches: 5. CDR3 in amino acids: CASSLPDRGYEQFF. The DNA of the CDR3 is TGCGCCAGCAGCTTACCGGACAGGGGTTATGAGCAGTTCTTC.

The sample holds a few counts of this clonotype. This chain joins TRBV28 and TRBJ2-4, with D tentatively TRBD2 (7 bases). Germline V CDR1 and CDR2: MDHEN, SYDVKM. With 11 bases removed from V and 4 bases from J, the gap between germline ends came to 18 bases. There are 14 residues in the CDR3. The CDR3 nucleotides read TGTGCCTGCCTTAGGGGGGGGGGAAAAAACATTCAGTACTTC. Its translation is CACLRGGGKNIQYF.

This clonotype was counted many times. This rearrangement joins TRBV21-1 to TRBJ1-1. TRBV21-1 is shown as a pseudogene. CDR3 length: 12 residues. The CDR3 loop is CASSKGGTEAFF. The CDR3 DNA is TGTGCCAGCAGCAAAGGCGGAACTGAAGCTTTCTTT.

In this sample, this clonotype turned up many times. The chain couples TRBV12-3 or TRBV12-4 to TRBJ1-5; D perhaps matches TRBD1 (6 bases). V was clipped by 3 bases and J by 0 bases, with 9 bases between them. The CDR3 is 15 residues long. The CDR3 bases are TGTGCCAGCAGTTTCGGGACACTTAGCAATCAGCCCCAGCATTTT. Residues: CASSFGTLSNQPQHF.

The rearrangement joins TRBV7-3 to TRBJ1-6; TRBD1 might be the D (5 bases). The germline V and J ends were trimmed by 5 bases and 11 bases, with 13 bases remaining between them. This CDR3 has 13 residues. Looked up from germline, CDR1 is SGHTA and CDR2 is FQGTGA. The CDR3 sequence is CASSETATAPLHF. The CDR3 bases are TGTGCCAGCAGCGAGACAGCAACCGCACCCCTCCACTTT.

In this sample, this clonotype turned up many times. This chain uses TRBV12-3 or TRBV12-4 with TRBJ2-5; TRBD2 agrees at 11 bases. The V gene end was trimmed by 3 bases and the J gene end by 3 bases; junction bases not matched to a gene: 0. This CDR3 is built from 14 residues. The CDR3, as DNA: TGTGCCAGCAGTTTTAGCGGGGGGGAAGAGACCCAGTACTTC. Its protein product is CASSFSGGEETQYF.

In its sample, this clonotype was seen many times. The chain carries TRBV5-1 and TRBJ2-7; possibly TRBD1 for D (5 bases). The V gene's germline CDR1 is SGHRS and CDR2 YFSETQ. This CDR3 has 14 residues. Trimming shortened V by 4 bases and J by 3 bases, and 14 bases separated the two germline ends. The CDR3 sequence: CASSTNTQGYEQYF. The CDR3 nucleotides are TGCGCCAGCAGCACAAATACGCAGGGCTACGAGCAGTACTTC. The entire variable domain, with the rest obtained from reference TRBV5-1 and TRBJ2-7, is as follows: KAGVTQTPRYLIKTRGQQVTLSCSPISGHRSVSWYQQTPGQGLQFLFEYFSETQRNKGNFPGRFSGRQFSNSRSEMNVSTLELGDSALYLCASSTNTQGYEQYFGPGTRLTVT.

The chain uses TRBV6-5 and TRBJ1-1; TRBD1 matches 8 bases. The germline CDR1 and CDR2 sequences are MNHEY and SVGAGI. The CDR3 is 16 amino acids. The V segment lost 0 bases and the J segment 7 bases; nucleotides outside the gene matches: 10. CDR3 sequence (DNA): TGTGCCAGCAGTTACTCATATTCAGGGGGCGCGGGTGAAGCTTTCTTT. It encodes CASSYSYSGGAGEAFF.

Only a few counts were recorded for this clonotype. The chain links TRBV4-1 to TRBJ1-5; TRBD1 might be the D (5 bases). This CDR3 has 14 amino acids. Trimming took off 0 bases at V and 9 bases at J, with 12 bases between the two ends. Per the germline V gene, CDR1 is MGHRA and CDR2 is YSYEKL. The CDR3 reads CASSQDQGVLPQHF. CDR3 DNA: TGCGCCAGCAGCCAAGACCAAGGGGTTCTGCCCCAGCATTTT.

This clonotype appeared many times. The rearrangement uses TRBV5-1 and TRBJ2-7; D gene unclear. The CDR3 totals 13 residues. The V gene's germline CDR1 is SGHRS and CDR2 YFSETQ. V was clipped by 0 bases and J by 2 bases, with 6 bases between them. This chain's CDR3 is CASSLEGTYEQYF. In DNA, the CDR3 is TGCGCCAGCAGCTTGGAGGGAACCTACGAGCAGTACTTC.

This clonotype was seen many times. The chain links TRBV29-1 to TRBJ2-3; D is unresolved. CDR1 is SQVTM, CDR2 ANQGSEA, per germline. The CDR3 totals 13 residues. Trimming left V 3 bases short and J 2 bases short, with 9 bases between. Here the CDR3 reads CSVEASYTDTQYF. The CDR3 coding sequence is TGCAGCGTTGAGGCAAGTTACACAGATACGCAGTATTTT.

The table lists this clonotype with many counts. The gene calls are TRBV11-2 and TRBJ2-3, with 11 positions matching TRBD2. The CDR3 sequence is 20 residues long. The germline CDR1 and CDR2 sequences are SGHAT and FQNNGV. Germline trimming cut 3 bases from V and 0 bases from J; bases unmatched to any gene: 14. CDR3 sequence (DNA): TGTGCCAGCAGCTTCCGCCTTTCACCGGGACTAGCGGAGAGCACAGATACGCAGTATTTT. It is translated as CASSFRLSPGLAESTDTQYF. Filled out from reference TRBV11-2 and TRBJ2-3, the complete variable domain reads EAGVAQSPRYKIIEKRQSVAFWCNPISGHATLYWYQQILGQGPKLLIQFQNNGVVDDSQLPKDRFSAERLKGVDSTLKIQPAKLEDSAVYLCASSFRLSPGLAESTDTQYFGPGTRLTVL.

This clonotype was counted between two and nine times. Germline and junction disagree at one end, which may indicate a read error. The V gene is TRBV7-7, the J gene TRBJ1-4; TRBD1 agrees at 8 bases. CDR3 length: 13 amino acids. Germline values: CDR1 SSHAT, CDR2 FNYEAQ (reference sequence). CDR3 DNA: TGTGCTAGCAGCTCCGACAGGGGAGAAAAACTGTTTTTT. It yields the protein CASSSDRGEKLFF.

This clonotype was detected many times. The CDR3 nucleotides read TGTGCCAGCAGTTCCGGGACGGAAATTCGGGAGCAGTTCTTC. Translated: CASSSGTEIREQFF. This chain uses TRBV12-3 or TRBV12-4 with TRBJ2-1; perhaps D is TRBD1 or TRBD2 (5 bases each). V lost 4 bases and J lost 10, with 17 bases in between. This CDR3 spans 14 amino acids.

This clonotype came up many times. J is TRBJ2-2 and V is TRBV4-2; D assignment may be TRBD1 or TRBD2 (6 bases each). Germline loops: CDR1 LGHNA, CDR2 YNFKEQ. This CDR3 is 16 amino acids long. Trimming shortened V by 1 base and J by 5 bases, and 14 bases separated the two germline ends. As DNA, the CDR3 is TGTGCCAGCAGCCAAGGCCGGGGGCGCGGAACCGGGGAGCTGTTTTTT. As protein: CASSQGRGRGTGELFF.

In this sample, this clonotype turned up a few times. Here the CDR3 reads CASSFINQPQHF. The CDR3, as DNA: TGTGCCAGCAGCTTCATAAATCAGCCCCAGCATTTT. The rearrangement joins TRBV7-2 to TRBJ1-5; D is uncertain. CDR3 length: 12 amino acids. CDR1 and CDR2 from the germline V gene are SGHTA and FQGNSA. Trimming pared 3 bases from V and 4 bases from J, leaving 4 bases between.

This clonotype has more than one count but fewer than ten. The chain carries TRBV6-5 and TRBJ1-2; D may be TRBD1 (6 bases). V lost 6 bases and J 5 bases, leaving 16 bases between the germline ends. The CDR3 runs to 14 residues. From germline, CDR1 is MNHEY and CDR2 SVGAGI. As DNA, the CDR3 is TGTGCCAGCAGGTCCGGGACACGGGCGTATGGCTACACCTTC. This gives the protein CASRSGTRAYGYTF.

The chain carries TRBV15 and TRBJ2-2; D is possibly TRBD1 (5 bases). From germline, CDR1 is LNHNV and CDR2 YYDKDF (reference sequence). Trimming left V 1 base short and J 7 bases short, with 13 bases between. This CDR3 is built from 15 residues. CDR3 sequence (DNA): TGTGCCACCAGCAGAGGACAGTCCGGCAGCGGGGAGCTGTTTTTT. Protein sequence: CATSRGQSGSGELFF. Together with reference TRBV15 and TRBJ2-2, the CDR3 gives the full variable domain: DAMVIQNPRYQVTQFGKPVTLSCSQTLNHNVMYWYQQKSSQAPKLLFHYYDKDFNNEADTPDNFQSRRPNTSFCFLDIRSPGLGDTAMYLCATSRGQSGSGELFFGEGSRLTVL.